This record looks at one T cell receptor beta chain sequence and its context. Its target is unknown. The PCR contained 60 Vbeta and 13 Jbeta primers. Here immunoSEQ multiplex PCR was the method, and the copy in TCRdb shows in-frame clones only, minus some. The table includes about 190,000 clones, 70% to 80% detected once. The V segment lost 4 bases and the J segment 4 bases; nucleotides outside the gene matches: 6. CDR3 length: 15 amino acids. CDR1 and CDR2 from the germline V gene are MNHEY and SMNVEV (reference sequence). The sample comes from a study of cytomegalovirus exposure and HLA in healthy donors. General study results and limits: TCR sequences were mostly rare, though some public TCRs occurred in many donors.

The specimen was PBMCs. The chain links TRBV27 to TRBJ1-2, with 10 bases identical to TRBD1. This clonotype originated in a woman younger than 45 in good health and CMV-seropositive. CDR3 nucleotides: TGTGCCAGCAGTTCGGGACAGGGGTACACCTATGGCTACACCTTC. Translating it yields CASSSGQGYTYGYTF.